This record concerns one T cell receptor (beta chain) sequence. V was trimmed by 8 bases and J by 5 bases, leaving 12 bases between them. The CDR3 sequence is 12 residues long. Germline assignment: CDR1 LNHDA and CDR2 SQIVND (reference sequence). This sample stems from a study of blood T cell repertoires in COVID-19. TCRdb keeps only in-frame clones here, not all; method: immunoSEQ multiplex PCR. The table has fewer than 110,000 clones, approximately 90% seen once; the top ten hold roughly 1.2%. The receptor was isolated from a woman under 40 with acute or convalescent COVID-19. Material for sequencing was peripheral blood. The J gene is TRBJ1-2, the V gene TRBV19, with TRBD1 as a possible D gene (6 bases). CDR3: CASLRTEYGYTF. The CDR3 coding sequence is TGTGCCAGTCTAAGGACAGAGTATGGCTACACCTTC. Full variable domain (outside the CDR3, taken from reference TRBV19 and TRBJ1-2): DGGITQSPKYLFRKEGQNVTLSCEQNLNHDAMYWYRQDPGQGLRLIYYSQIVNDFQKGDIAEGYSVSREKKESFPLTVTSAQKNPTAFYLCASLRTEYGYTFGSGTRLTVV.